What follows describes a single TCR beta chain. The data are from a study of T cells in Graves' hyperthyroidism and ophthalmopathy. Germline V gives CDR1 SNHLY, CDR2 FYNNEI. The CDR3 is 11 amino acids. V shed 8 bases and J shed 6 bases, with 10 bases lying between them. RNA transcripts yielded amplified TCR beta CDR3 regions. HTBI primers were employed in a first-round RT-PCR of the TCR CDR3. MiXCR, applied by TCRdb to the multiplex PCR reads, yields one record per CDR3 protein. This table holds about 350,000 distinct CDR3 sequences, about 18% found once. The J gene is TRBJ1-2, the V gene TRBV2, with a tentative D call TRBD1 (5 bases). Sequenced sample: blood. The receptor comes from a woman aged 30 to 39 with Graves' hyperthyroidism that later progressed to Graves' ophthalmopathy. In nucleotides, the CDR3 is TGTGCCAGCTTCGGGGGGGATGGCTACACCTTC. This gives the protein CASFGGDGYTF.